Listed here are 13 T cell receptor beta chains from one sample, sequenced in a study of identical twins. One entry per CDR3 protein, called by TCRdb with MiXCR from the 5' RACE reads. In the table there are hundreds of thousands of distinct CDR3 sequences, more than 9% of which are singletons. Another study also made use of these data, one on yellow fever vaccine responses in identical twins.

Specimen: CD8+ T cells sorted from blood. These receptor sequences come from a woman aged 18-29 years in good health.

V usage is TRBV13 and J usage is TRBJ1-6; the D is unclear. The germline CDR1 and CDR2 sequences are PRHDT and FYEKMQ (reference sequence). The V gene lost 2 bases and the J gene lost 7 bases, with 12 bases spanning the gap. The length of the CDR3 is 15 residues. This CDR3 is CASSLQGEGNSPLHF. CDR3 DNA sequence: TGTGCCAGCAGCTTACAAGGCGAGGGAAATTCACCCCTCCACTTT.

The chain employs TRBV12-3 or TRBV12-4 and TRBJ1-1, with 10 bases identical to TRBD1. Trimming cost V 7 bases and J 5 bases; bases outside gene matches: 10. This CDR3 contains 15 residues. CDR3 region: CASNWPGQGTTEAFF. The CDR3 DNA reads TGTGCCAGCAATTGGCCGGGACAGGGGACAACTGAAGCTTTCTTT.

This chain joins TRBV15 and TRBJ2-1; weak D call: TRBD1 (6 bases). The CDR3 extends over 16 amino acids. V was clipped by 8 bases and J by 0 bases, with 17 bases between them. Germline V gene sequence: CDR1 LNHNV, CDR2 YYDKDF (reference sequence). DNA of the CDR3: TGTGCCACCTCGAACAGGGCCCACAGCTCCTACAATGAGCAGTTCTTC. This sequence encodes CATSNRAHSSYNEQFF.

The rearrangement links TRBV4-1 to TRBJ1-2, with D maybe TRBD1 (6 bases). Trimming pared 2 bases from V and 5 bases from J, leaving 9 bases between. The CDR3 contains 13 residues. The germline gives CDR1 MGHRA, CDR2 YSYEKL. The CDR3 reads CASSQNRAYGYTF. The DNA of the CDR3 is TGCGCCAGCAGCCAAAACAGGGCATATGGCTACACCTTC.

This clonotype appeared many times. The gene calls are TRBV10-3 and TRBJ2-1, with D tentatively TRBD1 (6 bases). Trimming took 5 bases from V and 0 from J, leaving 8 bases between them. There are 14 residues in the CDR3. Germline CDR1 reads ENHRY; CDR2 reads SYGVKD. CDR3: CAISTGSSYNEQFF. DNA of the CDR3: TGTGCCATCAGTACAGGGAGCTCCTACAATGAGCAGTTCTTC.

This sequence joins TRBV7-2 and TRBJ2-1, with TRBD1 matching 11 bases. The germline V gene has CDR1 SGHTA and CDR2 FQGNSA. The CDR3 is 15 residues long. V was clipped by 3 bases and J by 9 bases; unmatched bases: 7. DNA of the CDR3: TGTGCCAGCAGCTTCCGGGACAGGGGGTATGGTGAGCAGTTCTTC. Protein sequence: CASSFRDRGYGEQFF.

A few counts support this clonotype. The V and J genes are TRBV28 and TRBJ2-7, with D maybe TRBD1 (5 bases). The V and J ends lost 7 bases and 1 base respectively, with 14 bases between them. This CDR3 region has 14 residues. Germline V gene sequence: CDR1 MDHEN, CDR2 SYDVKM. CDR3 protein: CASKSGRESYEQYF. In DNA, the CDR3 is TGTGCCAGCAAGTCCGGCAGGGAATCCTACGAGCAGTACTTC.

The CDR3 sequence: CASSDNDPQETQYF. CDR3 nucleotides: TGCGCCAGCAGTGATAACGACCCGCAAGAGACCCAGTACTTC. This rearrangement joins TRBV10-1 to TRBJ2-5; D uncertain. Germline V lookup: CDR1 WNHNN, CDR2 SYGVQD (reference sequence). CDR3 length equals 14 residues. Trimming removed 3 bases at V and 2 bases at J, with 10 bases between.

This clonotype was seen many times. The chain links TRBV9 to TRBJ1-5, with a weak D call TRBD1 (5 bases). This CDR3 contains 15 residues. V was clipped by 4 bases and J by 4 bases, with 15 bases between them. Germline CDR1 is SGDLS and CDR2 is YYNGEE. The CDR3 region has the DNA TGTGCCAGCAGCTTCGGGGCGGACCCTAATCAGCCCCAGCATTTT. Its translation: CASSFGADPNQPQHF.

This clonotype was found a few times. The chain carries TRBV28 and TRBJ2-3; no firm D call. CDR3 size: 17 residues. Trimming left V 0 bases short and J 2 bases short, with 15 bases between. Germline CDR1 MDHEN, CDR2 SYDVKM. The CDR3 DNA reads as TGTGCCAGCAGTTTATGCGCCAGCTCGAAGTTCACAGATACGCAGTATTTT. This encodes CASSLCASSKFTDTQYF.

CDR3 sequence: CASTATDYSYEQYF. DNA of the CDR3: TGTGCCAGCACCGCTACAGATTACTCCTACGAGCAGTACTTC. The gene calls are TRBV7-8 and TRBJ2-7; D call uncertain. V was cut by 7 bases and J by 0 bases, with 13 bases left in between. The CDR3 sequence is 14 residues long. Germline CDR1 reads SGHVS; CDR2 reads FQNEAQ. Using reference TRBV7-8 and TRBJ2-7 for the parts outside the CDR3, the full variable domain is GAGVSQSPRYKVAKRGQDVALRCDPISGHVSLFWYQQALGQGPEFLTYFQNEAQLDKSGLPSDRFFAERPEGSVSTLKIQRTQQEDSAVYLCASTATDYSYEQYFGPGTRLTVT.

This clonotype was recorded a few times. This chain links TRBV29-1 with TRBJ1-2; D gene uncertain. Germline assignment: CDR1 SQVTM and CDR2 ANQGSEA. V was shortened by 4 bases and J by 4 bases, with 7 bases between the two germline ends. This CDR3 contains 11 residues. The CDR3 region is CSVAISYGYTF. For the CDR3, the DNA is TGCAGCGTTGCCATCAGCTATGGCTACACCTTC.

Many counts were recorded for this clonotype. The J gene is TRBJ1-5, the V gene TRBV18; tentative D call: TRBD1 (5 bases). V dropped 3 bases and J dropped 8 bases, with 14 bases sitting between them. Germline V gives CDR1 KGHSH, CDR2 LQKENI. This CDR3 contains 14 residues. CDR3: CASSPGGDGEPQHF. For the CDR3, the DNA is TGTGCCAGCTCACCGGGAGGGGACGGGGAGCCCCAGCATTTT.